These 5 T cell receptor beta chains were sequenced from one sample in a study of monozygotic twins with inflammatory bowel disease. Following a re-call of the 5' RACE reads, TCRdb has one entry per CDR3 protein and lacks DNA. The table lists about 380,000 distinct CDR3 sequences. Sequencing was done on a sample of blood. The receptors were sampled from a human donor with ulcerative colitis or Crohn's disease, or a healthy co-twin of an affected twin (not recorded which).

The chain employs TRBV18 and TRBJ1-1. Germline CDR1 reads KGHSH; CDR2 reads LQKENI. This CDR3 is 14 amino acids long. The chain's CDR3 is CASSPWAEATEAFF.

The rearrangement joins TRBV6-5 to TRBJ2-5; lacking DNA, the TRBD1 call made by TCRdb goes unchecked. Germline V gene sequence: CDR1 MNHEY, CDR2 SVGAGI. The CDR3 has 13 amino acids. CDR3 sequence reads: CASTPSWGTPQYF.

J is TRBJ2-4 and V is TRBV11-2; without DNA, the TCRdb call of TRBD2 cannot be checked. This CDR3 spans 12 amino acids. CDR1 SGHAT and CDR2 FQNNGV come from the germline V gene. The CDR3 loop reads CASSLVRGPQYF.

The chain recombines TRBV12-3 or TRBV12-4 with TRBJ2-5; TCRdb's D call of TRBD2 is untestable without DNA. This CDR3 comprises 14 residues. CDR3 sequence reads: CASSSSRDGETQYF.

This CDR3 reads CASMRGAIGYTF. The chain couples TRBV2 to TRBJ1-2; TCRdb's D call of TRBD1 is untestable without DNA. The CDR3 covers 12 residues. Germline assignment: CDR1 SNHLY and CDR2 FYNNEI.